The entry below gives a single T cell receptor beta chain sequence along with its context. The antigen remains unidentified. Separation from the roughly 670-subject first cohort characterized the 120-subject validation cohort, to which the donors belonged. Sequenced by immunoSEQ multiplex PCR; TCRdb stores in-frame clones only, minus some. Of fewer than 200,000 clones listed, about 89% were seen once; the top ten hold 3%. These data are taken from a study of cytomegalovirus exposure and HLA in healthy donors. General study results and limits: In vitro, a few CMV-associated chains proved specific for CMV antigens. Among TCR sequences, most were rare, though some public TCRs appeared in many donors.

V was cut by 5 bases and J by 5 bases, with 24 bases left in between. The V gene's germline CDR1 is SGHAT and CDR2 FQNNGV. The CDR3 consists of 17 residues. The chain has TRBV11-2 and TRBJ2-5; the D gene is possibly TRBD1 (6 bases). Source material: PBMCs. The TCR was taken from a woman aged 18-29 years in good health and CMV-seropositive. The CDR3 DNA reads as TGTGCCAGCAGCCCTTATTCAGGGGCGCCGGAGCGGGAGACCCAGTACTTC. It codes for CASSPYSGAPERETQYF.